This T cell receptor (beta chain) was profiled in a study of shared clonotypes between healthy human individuals. Study-level background: Per donor, CD8 memory used one plate, CD8 naive used two, CD4 memory used three and CD4 naive used three. Study-wide points: Owing to a small donor count, the genetic and exposure-history diversity represented was limited.

Evenly divided among several immunoSEQ plates was the genomic DNA of each subset. Clones were sequenced by immunoSEQ multiplex PCR, and TCRdb holds only the in-frame ones, with some missing. The sample shows approximately 980,000 clones, approximately 80% of them seen only once. Memory CD4+ cells were the fraction left after CD45RA+ naive selection. As to this clone: The antigen remains unidentified.

Germline V lookup: CDR1 SGHAT, CDR2 FQNNGV. Deletions cut 5 bases from V and 5 bases from J, with 12 bases between. The CDR3 extends over 13 amino acids. Sequences were obtained from memory CD4+ T cells sorted from blood. Subset reported: CD45RA-negative fraction. This clonotype was sampled from a young man in good health. The chain recombines TRBV11-2 with TRBJ2-5; D uncertain. CDR3 sequence reads: CASSPAAMETQYF. The CDR3 DNA reads as TGTGCCAGCAGCCCCGCGGCGATGGAGACCCAGTACTTC.